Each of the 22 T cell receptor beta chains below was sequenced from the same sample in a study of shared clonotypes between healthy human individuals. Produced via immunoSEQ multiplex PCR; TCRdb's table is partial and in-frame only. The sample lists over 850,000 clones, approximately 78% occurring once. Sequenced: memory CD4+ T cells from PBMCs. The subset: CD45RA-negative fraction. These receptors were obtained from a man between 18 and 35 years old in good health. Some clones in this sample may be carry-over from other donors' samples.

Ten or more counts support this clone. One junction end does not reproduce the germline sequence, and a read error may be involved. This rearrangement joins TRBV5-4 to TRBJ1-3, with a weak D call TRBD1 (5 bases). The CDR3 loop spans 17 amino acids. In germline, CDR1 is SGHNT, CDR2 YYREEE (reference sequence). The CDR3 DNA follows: TGTGCCAGCACCGGGACCGTGGGAGATCTTGGTGGAAGCACCATATATTTT. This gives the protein CASTGTVGDLGGSTIYF.

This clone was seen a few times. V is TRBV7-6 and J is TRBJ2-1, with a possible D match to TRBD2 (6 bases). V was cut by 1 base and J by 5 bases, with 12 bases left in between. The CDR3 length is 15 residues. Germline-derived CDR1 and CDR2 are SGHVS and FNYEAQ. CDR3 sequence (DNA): TGTGCCAGCAGCTTAGGAGCGGGTCGCAACAATGAGCAGTTCTTC. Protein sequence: CASSLGAGRNNEQFF.

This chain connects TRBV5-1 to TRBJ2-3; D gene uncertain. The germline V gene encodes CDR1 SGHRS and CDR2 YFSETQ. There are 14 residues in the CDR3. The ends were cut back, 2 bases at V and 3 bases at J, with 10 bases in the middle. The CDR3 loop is CASSFRQVTDTQYF. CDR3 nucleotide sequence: TGCGCCAGCAGCTTTAGGCAGGTGACAGATACGCAGTATTTT.

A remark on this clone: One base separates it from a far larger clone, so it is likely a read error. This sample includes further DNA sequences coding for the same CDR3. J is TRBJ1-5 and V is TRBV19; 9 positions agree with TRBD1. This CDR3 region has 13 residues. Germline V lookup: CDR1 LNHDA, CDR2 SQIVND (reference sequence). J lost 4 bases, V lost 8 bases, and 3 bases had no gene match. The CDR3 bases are TGTGCCAGTGGAGGGACAGGGAATCAGCCCCAGCATTTT. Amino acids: CASGGTGNQPQHF.

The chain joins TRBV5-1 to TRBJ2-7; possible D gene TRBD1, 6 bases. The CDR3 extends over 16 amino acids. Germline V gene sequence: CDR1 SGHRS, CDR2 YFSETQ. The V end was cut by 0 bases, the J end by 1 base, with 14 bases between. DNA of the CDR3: TGCGCCAGCAGCTTGGCCGCGAGGACAGCTTCCTACGAGCAGTACTTC. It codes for CASSLAARTASYEQYF. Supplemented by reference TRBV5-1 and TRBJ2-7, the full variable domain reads KAGVTQTPRYLIKTRGQQVTLSCSPISGHRSVSWYQQTPGQGLQFLFEYFSETQRNKGNFPGRFSGRQFSNSRSEMNVSTLELGDSALYLCASSLAARTASYEQYFGPGTRLTVT.

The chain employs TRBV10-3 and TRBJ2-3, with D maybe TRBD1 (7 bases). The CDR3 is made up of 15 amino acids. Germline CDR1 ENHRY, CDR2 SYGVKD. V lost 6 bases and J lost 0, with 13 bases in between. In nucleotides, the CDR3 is TGTGCCATCAGGCCAGGGGGGCCCAGCACAGATACGCAGTATTTT. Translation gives CAIRPGGPSTDTQYF.

The chain's CDR3 is CASSQLGGRGRETQYF. CDR3 DNA sequence: TGTGCCAGCAGCCAACTAGGGGGGCGGGGTCGGGAGACCCAGTACTTC. V gene TRBV7-2 combines with J gene TRBJ2-5; perhaps D is TRBD1 or TRBD2 (6 bases each). The CDR3 contains 16 residues. Germline V lookup: CDR1 SGHTA, CDR2 FQGNSA. Trimming removed 5 bases from V and 5 bases from J, with 21 bases in between.

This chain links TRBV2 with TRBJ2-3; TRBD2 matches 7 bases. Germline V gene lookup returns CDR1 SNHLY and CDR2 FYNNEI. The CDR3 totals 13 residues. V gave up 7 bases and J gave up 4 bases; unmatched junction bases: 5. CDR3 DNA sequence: TGTGCCAGCAAGGGGCGGGAGTCAGATACGCAGTATTTT. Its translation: CASKGRESDTQYF. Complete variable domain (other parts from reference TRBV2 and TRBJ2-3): EPEVTQTPSHQVTQMGQEVILRCVPISNHLYFYWYRQILGQKVEFLVSFYNNEISEKSEIFDDQFSVERPDGSNFTLKIRSTKLEDSAMYFCASKGRESDTQYFGPGTRLTVL.

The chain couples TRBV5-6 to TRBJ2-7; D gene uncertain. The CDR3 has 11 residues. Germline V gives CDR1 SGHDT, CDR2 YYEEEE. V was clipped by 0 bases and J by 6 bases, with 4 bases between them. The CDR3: CASSLAGEQYF. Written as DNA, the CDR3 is TGTGCCAGCAGCTTGGCGGGCGAGCAGTACTTC.

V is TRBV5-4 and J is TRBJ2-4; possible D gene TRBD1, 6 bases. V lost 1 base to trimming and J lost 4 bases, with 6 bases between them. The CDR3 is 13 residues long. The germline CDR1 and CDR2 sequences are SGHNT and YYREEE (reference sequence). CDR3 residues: CASSLQGKNIQYF. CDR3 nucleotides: TGTGCCAGCAGCTTGCAGGGGAAAAACATTCAGTACTTC.

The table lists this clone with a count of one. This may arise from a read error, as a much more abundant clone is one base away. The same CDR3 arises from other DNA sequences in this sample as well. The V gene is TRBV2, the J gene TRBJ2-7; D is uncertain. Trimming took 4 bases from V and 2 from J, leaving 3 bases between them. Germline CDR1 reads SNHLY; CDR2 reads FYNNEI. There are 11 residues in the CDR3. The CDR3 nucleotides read TGTGCCAGCAGTGGAGCCTACGAGCAGTACTTC. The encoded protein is CASSGAYEQYF.

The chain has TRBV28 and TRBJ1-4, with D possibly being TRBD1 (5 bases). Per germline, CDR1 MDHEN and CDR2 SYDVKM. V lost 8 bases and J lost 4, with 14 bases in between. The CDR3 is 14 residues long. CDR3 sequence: CASLPRDGNEKLFF. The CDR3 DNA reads TGTGCCAGCCTACCTCGGGACGGTAATGAAAAACTGTTTTTT.

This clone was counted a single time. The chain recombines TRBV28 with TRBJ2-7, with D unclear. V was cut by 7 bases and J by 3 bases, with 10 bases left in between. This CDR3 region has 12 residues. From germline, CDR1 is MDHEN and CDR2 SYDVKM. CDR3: CASNSHVYEQYF. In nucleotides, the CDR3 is TGTGCCAGCAACTCCCACGTCTACGAGCAGTACTTC.

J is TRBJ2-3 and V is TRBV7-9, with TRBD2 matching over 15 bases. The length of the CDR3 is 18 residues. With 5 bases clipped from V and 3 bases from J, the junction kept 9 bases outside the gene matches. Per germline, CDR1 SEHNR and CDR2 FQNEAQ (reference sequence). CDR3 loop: CASSPPGLAGGRTDTQYF. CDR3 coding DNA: TGTGCCAGCAGCCCCCCCGGACTAGCGGGAGGGAGGACAGATACGCAGTATTTT.

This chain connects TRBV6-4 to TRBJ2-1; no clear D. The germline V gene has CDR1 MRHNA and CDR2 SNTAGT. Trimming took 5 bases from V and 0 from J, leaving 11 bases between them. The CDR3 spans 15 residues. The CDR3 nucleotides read TGTGCCAGCAGTTTCGAGATGGGCTCCTACAATGAGCAGTTCTTC. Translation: CASSFEMGSYNEQFF.

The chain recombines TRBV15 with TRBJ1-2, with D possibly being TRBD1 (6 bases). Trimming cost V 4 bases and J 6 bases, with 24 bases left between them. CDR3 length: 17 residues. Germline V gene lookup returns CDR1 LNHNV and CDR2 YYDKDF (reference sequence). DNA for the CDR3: TGTGCCACCAGCAATTACCGGGGGCTCCCTGGCCTCGATGGCTACACCTTC. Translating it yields CATSNYRGLPGLDGYTF.

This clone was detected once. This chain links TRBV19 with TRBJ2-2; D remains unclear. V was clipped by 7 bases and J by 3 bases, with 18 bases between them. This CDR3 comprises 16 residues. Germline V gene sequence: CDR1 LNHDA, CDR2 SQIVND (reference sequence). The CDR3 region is CASKGRWGSDTGELFF. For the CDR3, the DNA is TGTGCCAGTAAGGGAAGATGGGGTTCAGACACCGGGGAGCTGTTTTTT. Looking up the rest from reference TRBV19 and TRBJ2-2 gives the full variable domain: DGGITQSPKYLFRKEGQNVTLSCEQNLNHDAMYWYRQDPGQGLRLIYYSQIVNDFQKGDIAEGYSVSREKKESFPLTVTSAQKNPTAFYLCASKGRWGSDTGELFFGEGSRLTVL.

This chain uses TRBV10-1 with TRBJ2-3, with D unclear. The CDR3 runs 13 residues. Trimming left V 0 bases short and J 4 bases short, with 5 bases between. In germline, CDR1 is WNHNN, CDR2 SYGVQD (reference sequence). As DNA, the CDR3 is TGCGCCAGCAGTGAGTCTGGGCCAGATACGCAGTATTTT. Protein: CASSESGPDTQYF.

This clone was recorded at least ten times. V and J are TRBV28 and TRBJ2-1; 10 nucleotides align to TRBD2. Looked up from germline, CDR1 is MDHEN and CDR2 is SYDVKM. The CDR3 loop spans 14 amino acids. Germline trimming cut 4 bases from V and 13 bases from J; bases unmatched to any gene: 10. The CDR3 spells CASSSTTSGISQFF. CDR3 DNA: TGTGCCAGCAGTTCTACCACTAGCGGGATATCTCAGTTCTTC.

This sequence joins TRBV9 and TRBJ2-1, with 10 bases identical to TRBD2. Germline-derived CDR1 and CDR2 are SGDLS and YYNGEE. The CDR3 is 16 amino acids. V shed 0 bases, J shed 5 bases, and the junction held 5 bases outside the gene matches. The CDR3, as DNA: TGTGCCAGCAGCGTAGCACTAGCGGGACAACACAATGAGCAGTTCTTC. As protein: CASSVALAGQHNEQFF.

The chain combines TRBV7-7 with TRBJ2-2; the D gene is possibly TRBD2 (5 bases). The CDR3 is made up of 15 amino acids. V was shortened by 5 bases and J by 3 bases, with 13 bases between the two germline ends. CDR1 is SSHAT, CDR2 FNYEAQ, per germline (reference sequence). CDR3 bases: TGTGCCAGCAGCCGCAACACCGGGGACACCGGGGAGCTGTTTTTT. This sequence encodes CASSRNTGDTGELFF.

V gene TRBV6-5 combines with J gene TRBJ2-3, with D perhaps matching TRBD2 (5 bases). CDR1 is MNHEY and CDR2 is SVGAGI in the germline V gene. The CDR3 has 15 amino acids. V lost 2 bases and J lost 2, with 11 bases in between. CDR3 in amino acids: CASSYGQRNTDTQYF. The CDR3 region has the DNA TGTGCCAGCAGTTACGGCCAGCGGAACACAGATACGCAGTATTTT.